The rows below give T cell receptor beta chains drawn from one sample of a study of cytomegalovirus exposure and HLA in healthy donors. The data were produced by immunoSEQ multiplex PCR, yet TCRdb's version contains in-frame clones alone and is incomplete. The sample carries roughly 60,000 clones, approximately 75% recorded once. Specimen: PBMCs. The receptors stem from a woman in her twenties or thirties in good health and CMV-seronegative. Both conserved end residues are part of each CDR3. Each record gives: CDR3 length, clone size, D gene, V gene, J gene, CDR3 protein, CDR3 DNA. D genes are given only for firm matches. Size is omitted from some rows. Given values are once, few, many or a class for expanded clones.

CDR3 length: 16
clone size: .
D gene: .
V gene: TRBV27
J gene: TRBJ2-2
CDR3 protein: CASSVSGGWNTGELFF
CDR3 DNA: TGTGCCAGCAGTGTCTCTGGGGGCTGGAACACCGGGGAGCTGTTTTTT

CDR3 length: 15
clone size: few
D gene: .
V gene: TRBV7-2
J gene: TRBJ2-1
CDR3 protein: CASSLDAVSRDEQFF
CDR3 DNA: TGTGCCAGCAGCTTAGACGCGGTCTCCCGTGATGAGCAGTTCTTC

CDR3 length: 15
clone size: .
D gene: TRBD2
V gene: TRBV14
J gene: TRBJ2-3
CDR3 protein: CASSLGTSEGDTQYF
CDR3 DNA: TGTGCCAGCAGCCTTGGGACTAGCGAAGGAGATACGCAGTATTTT

CDR3 length: 11
clone size: .
D gene: TRBD2
V gene: TRBV27
J gene: TRBJ2-2
CDR3 protein: CATGGVGELFF
CDR3 DNA: TGTGCCACGGGGGGGGTCGGGGAGCTGTTTTTT

CDR3 length: 15
clone size: .
D gene: .
V gene: TRBV7-6
J gene: TRBJ2-3
CDR3 protein: CASSFRRTSTDTQYF
CDR3 DNA: TGTGCCAGCAGCTTCCGGCGGACATCCACAGATACGCAGTATTTT

CDR3 length: 15
clone size: .
D gene: .
V gene: TRBV10-2
J gene: TRBJ1-2
CDR3 protein: CASSESPTGPYGYTF
CDR3 DNA: TGCGCCAGCAGTGAGTCACCTACAGGGCCCTATGGCTACACCTTC

CDR3 length: 15
clone size: .
D gene: .
V gene: TRBV5-1
J gene: TRBJ2-5
CDR3 protein: CASSLGFGVGETQYF
CDR3 DNA: TGCGCCAGCAGCTTGGGTTTCGGGGTTGGAGAGACCCAGTACTTC

CDR3 length: 14
clone size: .
D gene: TRBD1
V gene: TRBV19
J gene: TRBJ1-2
CDR3 protein: CASSIPGGDYGYTF
CDR3 DNA: TGTGCCAGTAGTATACCAGGGGGTGACTATGGCTACACCTTC

CDR3 length: 14
clone size: .
D gene: .
V gene: TRBV10-3
J gene: TRBJ1-3
CDR3 protein: CAIMTDSSGNTIYF
CDR3 DNA: TGTGCCATCATGACAGATAGCTCTGGAAACACCATATATTTT

CDR3 length: 12
clone size: .
D gene: TRBD2
V gene: TRBV14
J gene: TRBJ2-7
CDR3 protein: CASSLLGGEQYF
CDR3 DNA: TGTGCCAGCAGCCTCTTGGGGGGGGAGCAGTACTTC

CDR3 length: 16
clone size: .
D gene: TRBD2
V gene: TRBV4-1
J gene: TRBJ2-1
CDR3 protein: CASSQGVAGAYNEQFF
CDR3 DNA: TGCGCCAGCAGCCAAGGGGTGGCGGGAGCCTACAATGAGCAGTTCTTC

CDR3 length: 16
clone size: .
D gene: .
V gene: TRBV28
J gene: TRBJ1-1
CDR3 protein: CASRPLLGAENTEAFF
CDR3 DNA: TGTGCCAGCAGACCCCTTTTGGGGGCGGAGAACACTGAAGCTTTCTTT

CDR3 length: 15
clone size: .
D gene: .
V gene: TRBV19
J gene: TRBJ1-2
CDR3 protein: CASSLPGGSNYGYTF
CDR3 DNA: TGTGCCAGTAGTCTCCCCGGAGGGTCTAACTATGGCTACACCTTC

CDR3 length: 15
clone size: .
D gene: TRBD2
V gene: TRBV6-5
J gene: TRBJ2-1
CDR3 protein: CASSYFAGAYNEQFF
CDR3 DNA: TGTGCCAGCAGTTACTTTGCGGGAGCGTACAATGAGCAGTTCTTC

CDR3 length: 14
clone size: .
D gene: TRBD1
V gene: TRBV6-6
J gene: TRBJ1-5
CDR3 protein: CASSYGTGTQPQHF
CDR3 DNA: TGTGCCAGCAGTTACGGGACAGGGACTCAGCCCCAGCATTTT

CDR3 length: 14
clone size: .
D gene: .
V gene: TRBV7-8
J gene: TRBJ2-3
CDR3 protein: CASGQTTSTDTQYF
CDR3 DNA: TGTGCCAGCGGACAGACTACTAGCACAGATACGCAGTATTTT

CDR3 length: 16
clone size: few
D gene: TRBD1
V gene: TRBV5-1
J gene: TRBJ2-5
CDR3 protein: CASSPGQGYPPETQYF
CDR3 DNA: TGCGCCAGCAGCCCGGGACAGGGGTATCCACCAGAGACCCAGTACTTC

CDR3 length: 15
clone size: .
D gene: TRBD2
V gene: TRBV27
J gene: TRBJ2-7
CDR3 protein: CASSPRLAELYEQYF
CDR3 DNA: TGTGCCAGCAGTCCGCGACTAGCGGAACTCTACGAGCAGTACTTC

CDR3 length: 14
clone size: .
D gene: .
V gene: TRBV2
J gene: TRBJ1-6
CDR3 protein: CASSEEGGRSPLHF
CDR3 DNA: TGTGCCAGCAGTGAAGAAGGAGGGAGGTCACCCCTCCACTTT

CDR3 length: 15
clone size: .
D gene: TRBD2
V gene: TRBV27
J gene: TRBJ2-3
CDR3 protein: CASSLTAGAIDTQYF
CDR3 DNA: TGTGCCAGCAGTTTGACGGCGGGAGCTATAGATACGCAGTATTTT

CDR3 length: 13
clone size: .
D gene: .
V gene: TRBV11-2
J gene: TRBJ1-4
CDR3 protein: CASSRERVEKLFF
CDR3 DNA: TGTGCCAGCAGCCGGGAGAGGGTTGAAAAACTGTTTTTT

CDR3 length: 15
clone size: .
D gene: TRBD1
V gene: TRBV4-1
J gene: TRBJ1-4
CDR3 protein: CASSQRDRANEKLFF
CDR3 DNA: TGCGCCAGCAGCCAAAGGGACAGGGCGAATGAAAAACTGTTTTTT

CDR3 length: 14
clone size: .
D gene: .
V gene: TRBV7-8
J gene: TRBJ2-5
CDR3 protein: CASSLGSQGNTQYF
CDR3 DNA: TGTGCCAGCAGCTTAGGTTCCCAGGGGAATACCCAGTACTTC

CDR3 length: 16
clone size: .
D gene: TRBD2
V gene: TRBV14
J gene: TRBJ2-1
CDR3 protein: CASSQTRLAGVNEQFF
CDR3 DNA: TGTGCCAGCAGCCAAACGAGACTAGCGGGAGTGAATGAGCAGTTCTTC

CDR3 length: 17
clone size: .
D gene: .
V gene: TRBV19
J gene: TRBJ1-1
CDR3 protein: CASSPSDLRGVNTEAFF
CDR3 DNA: TGTGCCAGTAGTCCCTCGGATCTGCGGGGGGTTAACACTGAAGCTTTCTTT

CDR3 length: 14
clone size: .
D gene: .
V gene: TRBV18
J gene: TRBJ1-4
CDR3 protein: CASSPAARNEKLFF
CDR3 DNA: TGTGCCAGCTCACCCGCGGCCCGAAATGAAAAACTGTTTTTT

CDR3 length: 13
clone size: .
D gene: .
V gene: TRBV28
J gene: TRBJ1-2
CDR3 protein: CASSGGVGYGYTF
CDR3 DNA: TGTGCCAGCAGTGGCGGGGTCGGCTATGGCTACACCTTC

CDR3 length: 15
clone size: .
D gene: .
V gene: TRBV10-3
J gene: TRBJ2-3
CDR3 protein: CAISEGPVSTDTQYF
CDR3 DNA: TGTGCCATCAGTGAGGGGCCGGTTAGCACAGATACGCAGTATTTT

CDR3 length: 16
clone size: few
D gene: .
V gene: TRBV4-3
J gene: TRBJ2-1
CDR3 protein: CASSPSTGSWGDEQFF
CDR3 DNA: TGCGCCAGCAGCCCCTCGACCGGGAGCTGGGGGGATGAGCAGTTCTTC

CDR3 length: 18
clone size: .
D gene: TRBD2
V gene: TRBV15
J gene: TRBJ2-5
CDR3 protein: CATSRDPFRTSGRETQYF
CDR3 DNA: TGTGCCACCAGCAGAGATCCATTCCGGACTAGCGGGAGAGAGACCCAGTACTTC

CDR3 length: 18
clone size: .
D gene: .
V gene: TRBV4-2
J gene: TRBJ2-7
CDR3 protein: CASSQEWARRGTWYEQYF
CDR3 DNA: TGTGCCAGCAGCCAAGAATGGGCGAGGCGGGGTACTTGGTACGAGCAGTACTTC

CDR3 length: 16
clone size: .
D gene: .
V gene: TRBV5-4
J gene: TRBJ2-1
CDR3 protein: CASSLRVGGTYNEQFF
CDR3 DNA: TGTGCCAGCAGCTTAAGAGTCGGCGGGACCTACAATGAGCAGTTCTTC

CDR3 length: 14
clone size: .
D gene: TRBD1
V gene: TRBV6-5
J gene: TRBJ1-2
CDR3 protein: CASSYAGQGCRYTF
CDR3 DNA: TGTGCCAGCAGTTATGCCGGACAGGGGTGCCGGTACACCTTC

CDR3 length: 15
clone size: few
D gene: .
V gene: TRBV2
J gene: TRBJ1-3
CDR3 protein: CASSEYWVGGNTIYF
CDR3 DNA: TGTGCCAGCAGTGAATACTGGGTGGGCGGAAACACCATATATTTT

CDR3 length: 12
clone size: .
D gene: .
V gene: TRBV6-1
J gene: TRBJ2-7
CDR3 protein: CASSGVGGEQYF
CDR3 DNA: TGTGCCAGCAGTGGCGTAGGGGGCGAGCAGTACTTC

CDR3 length: 13
clone size: .
D gene: .
V gene: TRBV6-5
J gene: TRBJ2-3
CDR3 protein: CASSPGSTDTQYF
CDR3 DNA: TGTGCCAGCAGCCCAGGTAGCACAGATACGCAGTATTTT

CDR3 length: 16
clone size: once
D gene: TRBD1
V gene: TRBV5-8
J gene: TRBJ1-5
CDR3 protein: CASSLTWGQGRQPQHF
CDR3 DNA: TGTGCCAGCAGCTTAACCTGGGGACAGGGGAGACAGCCCCAGCATTTT

CDR3 length: 15
clone size: once
D gene: TRBD2
V gene: TRBV5-1
J gene: TRBJ2-1
CDR3 protein: CASSRTSGTYNEQFF
CDR3 DNA: TGCGCCAGCAGCAGGACTAGCGGTACCTACAATGAGCAGTTCTTC

CDR3 length: 15
clone size: .
D gene: .
V gene: TRBV4-1
J gene: TRBJ2-5
CDR3 protein: CASSQDPGKQETQYF
CDR3 DNA: TGCGCCAGCAGCCAAGATCCGGGTAAACAAGAGACCCAGTACTTC

CDR3 length: 12
clone size: .
D gene: .
V gene: TRBV6-5
J gene: TRBJ2-7
CDR3 protein: CASSYTFDEQYF
CDR3 DNA: TGTGCCAGCAGTTACACTTTCGACGAGCAGTACTTC

CDR3 length: 13
clone size: .
D gene: .
V gene: TRBV15
J gene: TRBJ1-1
CDR3 protein: CATSSRQHTKAFF
CDR3 DNA: TGTGCCACCAGCAGCAGACAGCACACGAAAGCTTTCTTT

CDR3 length: 17
clone size: .
D gene: TRBD2
V gene: TRBV5-1
J gene: TRBJ2-3
CDR3 protein: CASSLGGAGGASDTQYF
CDR3 DNA: TGCGCCAGCAGCTTGGGGGGAGCGGGAGGCGCCTCGGATACGCAGTATTTT

CDR3 length: 17
clone size: .
D gene: TRBD2
V gene: TRBV7-2
J gene: TRBJ2-3
CDR3 protein: CASSFRTGTRYTDTQYF
CDR3 DNA: TGTGCCAGCAGCTTCAGAACCGGGACTAGGTACACAGATACGCAGTATTTT

CDR3 length: 16
clone size: .
D gene: TRBD1
V gene: TRBV5-6
J gene: TRBJ1-3
CDR3 protein: CASSLIGGISGNTIYF
CDR3 DNA: TGTGCCAGCAGCTTAATAGGGGGCATCTCTGGAAACACCATATATTTT

CDR3 length: 12
clone size: .
D gene: TRBD1
V gene: TRBV14
J gene: TRBJ1-4
CDR3 protein: CASNIRGEKLFF
CDR3 DNA: TGTGCCAGCAACATCAGGGGGGAAAAACTGTTTTTT

CDR3 length: 14
clone size: .
D gene: .
V gene: TRBV28
J gene: TRBJ1-3
CDR3 protein: CASSLTLSGNTIYF
CDR3 DNA: TGTGCCAGCAGTTTAACTCTCTCTGGAAACACCATATATTTT

CDR3 length: 12
clone size: .
D gene: .
V gene: TRBV15
J gene: TRBJ1-1
CDR3 protein: CATGRENTEAFF
CDR3 DNA: TGTGCCACCGGGAGGGAGAACACTGAAGCTTTCTTT

CDR3 length: 12
clone size: .
D gene: .
V gene: TRBV6-1
J gene: TRBJ1-6
CDR3 protein: CASGPDNSPLHF
CDR3 DNA: TGTGCCAGCGGGCCAGATAATTCACCCCTCCACTTT

CDR3 length: 12
clone size: few
D gene: .
V gene: TRBV28
J gene: TRBJ1-5
CDR3 protein: CASSLSYQPQHF
CDR3 DNA: TGTGCCAGCAGTTTATCATATCAGCCCCAGCATTTT